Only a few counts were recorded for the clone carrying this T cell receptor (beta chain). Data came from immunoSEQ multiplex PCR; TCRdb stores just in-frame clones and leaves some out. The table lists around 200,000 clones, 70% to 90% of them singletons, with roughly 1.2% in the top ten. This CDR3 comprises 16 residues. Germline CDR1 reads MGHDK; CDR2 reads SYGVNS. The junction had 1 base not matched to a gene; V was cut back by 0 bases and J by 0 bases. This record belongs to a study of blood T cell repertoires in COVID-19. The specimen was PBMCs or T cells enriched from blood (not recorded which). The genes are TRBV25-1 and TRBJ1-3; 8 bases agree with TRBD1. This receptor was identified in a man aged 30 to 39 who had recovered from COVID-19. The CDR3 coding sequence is TGTGCCAGCAGTGAATATGGACAGGGCTCTGGAAACACCATATATTTT. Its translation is CASSEYGQGSGNTIYF.